This T cell receptor (beta chain) appears in the sequencing data of a study of blood T cell repertoires in COVID-19. Study as a whole: Specimens from acute and convalescent COVID-19 originated in the United States, Italy and Spain. PBMCs, B-cell-depleted T cells, or T cells provided the cDNA or gDNA that made up the material.

How the authors handled the data: Reference gene primer amplification in the assay estimated nucleated cell counts. The assay was immunoSEQ multiplex PCR, and TCRdb's table has in-frame clones only and misses some. V, J and clone size are those of that table, while D and trimming were read from the DNA. This table has about 38,000 clones, around 90% appearing once. The germline CDR1 and CDR2 sequences are SGHAT and FQNNGV. This CDR3 is 15 amino acids long. The ends were cut back, 1 base at V and 8 bases at J, with 15 bases in the middle. Material for sequencing was peripheral blood. The V call is TRBV11-2, the J call TRBJ2-1; D is possibly TRBD2 (6 bases). The TCR originated in a man aged 60-69 years with active or convalescent COVID-19. For the CDR3, the DNA is TGTGCCAGCAGCTTAGGACTAGGACCTAGCCATGAGCAGTTCTTC. Translation: CASSLGLGPSHEQFF. Full variable domain (rest looked up from reference TRBV11-2 and TRBJ2-1): EAGVAQSPRYKIIEKRQSVAFWCNPISGHATLYWYQQILGQGPKLLIQFQNNGVVDDSQLPKDRFSAERLKGVDSTLKIQPAKLEDSAVYLCASSLGLGPSHEQFFGPGTRLTVL.